This TCR beta chain was sequenced for a study of graft-versus-host responses after intestinal transplantation. Study-level information: Recipients underwent multivisceral, liver-intestinal, or isolated intestinal transplants. Recipients across the board were started on anti-thymocyte globulin induction, then kept on tacrolimus and steroids for about 3 years.

Regarding this clone: Its target is not known.

Study conclusions and caveats: GvH clones appeared in recipient marrow, some first in ileum or blood. Subjects displaying graft-donor T cell macrochimerism possessed elevated graft-versus-host to host-versus-graft clonal ratios inside allografts.

Germline V CDR1 and CDR2: SGHRS, YFSETQ. The CDR3 has 12 amino acids. The V gene lost 0 bases and the J gene lost 6 bases, with 7 bases spanning the gap. The authors processed graft tissue to release intraepithelial and lamina propria lymphocytes. Libraries were prepared by immunoSEQ multiplex PCR; TCRdb keeps only in-frame clonotypes and omits some of them. This table has about 22,000 clones, around 80% appearing once. The TCR comes from a human patient who received an intestinal transplant, so some T cells may come from the graft donor. The chain carries TRBV5-1 and TRBJ2-7; weak D call: TRBD2 (5 bases). The specimen comprised ileum tissue, sampled 12 days after intestinal transplant. The CDR3 DNA is TGCGCCAGCAGCTTGGCAGGAGGCGAGCAGTACTTC. Its translation is CASSLAGGEQYF. Looking up the rest from reference TRBV5-1 and TRBJ2-7 gives the full variable domain: KAGVTQTPRYLIKTRGQQVTLSCSPISGHRSVSWYQQTPGQGLQFLFEYFSETQRNKGNFPGRFSGRQFSNSRSEMNVSTLELGDSALYLCASSLAGGEQYFGPGTRLTVT.